This TCR beta chain is from a study of blood T cell repertoires in COVID-19 (dated by TCRdb to 2019 to 2021). With regard to the full study: Samples from collaborators originated in the United States, Italy and Spain and spanned both the acute and convalescent phases of COVID-19. A freely available public database, intended as a resource for researchers studying the immune response to SARS-CoV-2, is where the repertoires were released. A de-identified subject ID, COVID-19 status, age in years and sex were almost always included in the sample metadata. The dataset comprised deeply sampled blood TCRbeta repertoires from subjects exposed to, actively infected with, or recovered from COVID-19. The material from the prospective study consisted of cDNA or gDNA derived from T cells, B-cell-depleted T cells, or PBMCs. The samples were drawn from two sources: the first 160 participants of the ongoing ImmuneRACE study, and 1,000 to 1,500 subjects contributed by 6 global collaborators. Where available, HLA class I and class II types were taken from metadata supplied by the sample provider and were not determined by assay-based typing. What the research found in general, with its limitations: The amount of clinical and demographic metadata varied by source and participant and was provided uncurated.

The immunoSEQ Assay, a bias-controlled multiplex PCR, was used to amplify TCRbeta CDR3 regions from genomic DNA. Per the original workflow: The number of nucleated cells in each sample was estimated from the amplification of reference gene primers within the assay. To quantify the absolute abundance of each unique TCRbeta CDR3 rearrangement, sequence reads were collapsed and filtered. For each sample, productive Simpson clonality was calculated as the square root of Simpson's diversity index across productive rearrangements. In its TCRdb copy, this immuneACCESS table keeps in-frame sequences only and misses some clones. Where compared with another copy, unresolved V genes explain less than half of these, and the others have no known cause. V, J and clone size derive from that table, while D and trimming were established from the DNA sequence. The sample table records some 65,000 clones; roughly 92% of these occur just once. About 3% of the sample rests with the top ten.

Including the terminal cysteine and phenylalanine, the CDR3 comprises 13 residues. Only the CDR3 part of the read is kept: 39 bases, read in frame from the first base. V ends up 1 base short and J 5 bases short, with an unmatched junction base count of 2. As encoded in the germline V gene, CDR1 is SNHLY while CDR2 is FYNNEI. This clone is a singleton in its sample. What antigen it recognizes has not been identified. Base qualities are missing; no much larger clone stands one base away. Collaborating institutions collected whole blood in K2EDTA tubes following their own protocols. Collaborator samples were shipped for TCRbeta analysis as frozen whole blood, isolated PBMCs, or DNA extracted from either sample type.

The receptor comes from a man aged 65-85 years with active COVID-19. The source material was peripheral blood. The rearranged chain carries TRBV2 and TRBJ2-7; 7 junctional bases match TRBD1. The CDR3 reads as follows: CASSEDRGHEQYF. In nucleotide form, the sequence is TGTGCCAGCAGTGAAGATAGGGGGCACGAGCAGTACTTC.